The subject of this entry is one TCR beta chain. The clone's antigen remains unknown. Per-base qualities were not stored, and no clone one base away is much larger. This sample was taken from a study of blood T cell repertoires in COVID-19 (dated by TCRdb to about 2020). Notes on the research overall: Samples from collaborators originated in the United States, Italy and Spain and spanned both the acute and convalescent phases of COVID-19. The material from the prospective study consisted of cDNA or gDNA derived from T cells, B-cell-depleted T cells, or PBMCs. Deeply sampled blood TCRbeta repertoires from subjects exposed to, actively infected with, or recovered from COVID-19 were included in the dataset. The repertoires were released in a freely available public database intended as a resource for research on the immune response to SARS-CoV-2. Samples were obtained from the ongoing ImmuneRACE study (first 160 participants) and from 1,254 subjects provided by 6 global collaborators. The sample metadata nearly always contained a de-identified subject ID, COVID-19 status, age in years and sex. Where available, HLA class I and class II types were obtained from metadata supplied by the sample provider rather than from assay-based typing.

The immunoSEQ Assay, a bias-controlled multiplex PCR, was used to amplify TCRbeta CDR3 regions from genomic DNA. The authors processed their data as follows. The number of nucleated cells in each sample was estimated from the amplification of reference gene primers within the assay. To quantify the absolute abundance of each unique TCRbeta CDR3 rearrangement, sequence reads were collapsed and filtered. For each sample, productive Simpson clonality was calculated as the square root of Simpson's diversity index over productive rearrangements. TCRdb's version of the immuneACCESS table is confined to in-frame rearrangements and falls short of the full clone set. An unresolved V gene accounts for under half of the shortfall where checked; the remainder is of unknown origin. V and J calls and clone size are as listed in that table; D and trimming were resolved from the DNA. The sample contains 100,000 or so clones, approximately 85% of them found a single time. Under 7.5% of the sample is in the top ten clones.

For this chain, trimming is 3 bases at the V end and 8 bases at the J end, and the number of junction bases without a gene match is 6. From the germline V gene (reference sequence), CDR1 is GTSNPN and CDR2 is SVGIG. From its cysteine to its phenylalanine, the CDR3 spans 12 amino acids. CDR3 DNA only is kept here, 36 bases in frame from base 1. What the study reported, not specific to this receptor: How much clinical and demographic metadata was included differed by source and by participant, and the metadata was provided uncurated.

The collaborating institutions used their own protocols to collect whole blood in K2EDTA tubes. For TCRbeta analysis, collaborator samples were shipped as frozen whole blood, as isolated PBMCs, or as DNA extracted from either sample type. The chain was built from TRBV30 and TRBJ1-2, and TRBD1 matches 7 of the central bases. The sample taken for sequencing was peripheral blood. The source is a woman aged 55-70 years with acute or convalescent COVID-19. CDR3 region: CAWSMTGYGYTF. Here is the DNA: TGTGCCTGGAGCATGACAGGGTACGGCTACACCTTC.